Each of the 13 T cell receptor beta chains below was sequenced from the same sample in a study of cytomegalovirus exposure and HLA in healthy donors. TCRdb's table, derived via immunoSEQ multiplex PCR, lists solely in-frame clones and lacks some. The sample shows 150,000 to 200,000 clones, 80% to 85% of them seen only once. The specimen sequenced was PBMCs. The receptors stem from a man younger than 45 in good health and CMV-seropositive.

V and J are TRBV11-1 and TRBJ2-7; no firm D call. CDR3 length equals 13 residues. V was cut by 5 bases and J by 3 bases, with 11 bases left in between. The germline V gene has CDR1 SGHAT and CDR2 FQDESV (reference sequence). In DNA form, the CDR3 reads TGTGCCAGCAGCCCCCGGTCGGTCTACGAGCAGTACTTC. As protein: CASSPRSVYEQYF. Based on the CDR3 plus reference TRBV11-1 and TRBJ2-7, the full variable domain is EAEVAQSPRYKITEKSQAVAFWCDPISGHATLYWYRQILGQGPELLVQFQDESVVDDSQLPKDRFSAERLKGVDSTLKIQPAELGDSAMYLCASSPRSVYEQYFGPGTRLTVT.

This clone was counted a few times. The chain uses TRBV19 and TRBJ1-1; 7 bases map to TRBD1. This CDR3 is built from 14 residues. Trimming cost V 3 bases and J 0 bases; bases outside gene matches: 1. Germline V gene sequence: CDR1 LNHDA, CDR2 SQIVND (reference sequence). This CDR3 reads CASSIDRVNTEAFF. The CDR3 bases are TGTGCCAGTAGTATCGACAGGGTGAACACTGAAGCTTTCTTT.

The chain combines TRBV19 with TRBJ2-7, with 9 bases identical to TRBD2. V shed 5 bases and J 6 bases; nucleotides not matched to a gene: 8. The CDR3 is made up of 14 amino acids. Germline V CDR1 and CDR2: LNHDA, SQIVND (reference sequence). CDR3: CASSQGGTSIEQYF. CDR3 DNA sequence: TGTGCCAGTAGTCAGGGGGGGACTAGCATCGAGCAGTACTTC.

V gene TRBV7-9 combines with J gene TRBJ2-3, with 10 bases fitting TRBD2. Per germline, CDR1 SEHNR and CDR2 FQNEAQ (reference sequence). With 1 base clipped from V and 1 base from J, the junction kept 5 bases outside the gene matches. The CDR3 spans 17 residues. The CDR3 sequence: CASSLGQREGRTDTQYF. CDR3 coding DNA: TGTGCCAGCAGCTTAGGCCAGCGGGAGGGTCGCACAGATACGCAGTATTTT.

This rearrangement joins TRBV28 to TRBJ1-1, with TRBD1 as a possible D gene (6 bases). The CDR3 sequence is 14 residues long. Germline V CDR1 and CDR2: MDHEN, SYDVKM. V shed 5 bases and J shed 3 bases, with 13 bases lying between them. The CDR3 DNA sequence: TGTGCCAGCAGTACCAGGGGACGGGACACTGAAGCTTTCTTT. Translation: CASSTRGRDTEAFF.

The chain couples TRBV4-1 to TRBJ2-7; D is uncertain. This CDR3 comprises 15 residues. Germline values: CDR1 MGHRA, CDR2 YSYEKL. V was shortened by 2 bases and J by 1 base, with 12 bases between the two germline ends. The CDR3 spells CASSQFPARSYEQYF. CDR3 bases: TGCGCCAGCAGCCAATTCCCAGCGCGATCCTACGAGCAGTACTTC.

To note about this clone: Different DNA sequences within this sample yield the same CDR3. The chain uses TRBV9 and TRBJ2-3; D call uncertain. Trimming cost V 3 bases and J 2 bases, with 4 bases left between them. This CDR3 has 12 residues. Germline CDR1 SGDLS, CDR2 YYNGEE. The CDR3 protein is CASSASTDTQYF. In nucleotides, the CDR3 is TGTGCCAGCAGCGCCTCCACAGATACGCAGTATTTT.

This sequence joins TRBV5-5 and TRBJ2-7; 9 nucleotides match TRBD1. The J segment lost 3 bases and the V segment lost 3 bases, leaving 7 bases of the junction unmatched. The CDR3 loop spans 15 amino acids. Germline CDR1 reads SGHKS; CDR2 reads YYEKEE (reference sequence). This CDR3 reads CASSYNRGPNYEQYF. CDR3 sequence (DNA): TGTGCCAGCAGCTACAACAGGGGGCCCAACTACGAGCAGTACTTC. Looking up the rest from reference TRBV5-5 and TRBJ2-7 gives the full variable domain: DAGVTQSPTHLIKTRGQQVTLRCSPISGHKSVSWYQQVLGQGPQFIFQYYEKEERGRGNFPDRFSARQFPNYSSELNVNALLLGDSALYLCASSYNRGPNYEQYFGPGTRLTVT.

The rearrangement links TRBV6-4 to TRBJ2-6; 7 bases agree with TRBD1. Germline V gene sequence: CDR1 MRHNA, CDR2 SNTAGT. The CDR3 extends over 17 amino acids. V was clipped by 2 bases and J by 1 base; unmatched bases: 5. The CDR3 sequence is CASSDEAGGSGANVLTF. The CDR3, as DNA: TGTGCCAGCAGTGACGAGGCAGGGGGTTCTGGGGCCAACGTCCTGACTTTC.

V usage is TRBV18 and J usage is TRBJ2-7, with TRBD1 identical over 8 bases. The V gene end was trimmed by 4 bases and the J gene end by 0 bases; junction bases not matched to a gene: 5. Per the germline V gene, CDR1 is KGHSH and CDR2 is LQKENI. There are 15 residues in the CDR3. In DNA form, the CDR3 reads TGTGCCAGCTCACTAACCGGGACAGGCTCCTACGAGCAGTACTTC. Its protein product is CASSLTGTGSYEQYF. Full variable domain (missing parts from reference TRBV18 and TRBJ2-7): NAGVMQNPRHLVRRRGQEARLRCSPMKGHSHVYWYRQLPEEGLKFMVYLQKENIIDESGMPKERFSAEFPKEGPSILRIQQVVRGDSAAYFCASSLTGTGSYEQYFGPGTRLTVT.

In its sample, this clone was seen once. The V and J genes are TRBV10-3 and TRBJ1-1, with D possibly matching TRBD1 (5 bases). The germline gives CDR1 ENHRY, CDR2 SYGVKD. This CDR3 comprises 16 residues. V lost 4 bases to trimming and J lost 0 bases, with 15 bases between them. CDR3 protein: CAISGPQGGVNTEAFF. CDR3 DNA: TGTGCCATCAGTGGACCCCAGGGTGGCGTGAACACTGAAGCTTTCTTT.

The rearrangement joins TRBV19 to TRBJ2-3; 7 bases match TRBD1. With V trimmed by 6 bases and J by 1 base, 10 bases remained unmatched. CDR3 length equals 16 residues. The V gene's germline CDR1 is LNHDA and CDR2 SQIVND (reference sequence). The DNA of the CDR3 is TGTGCCAGTAGCCAGGGGTGGGACAGAGGCACAGATACGCAGTATTTT. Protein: CASSQGWDRGTDTQYF.

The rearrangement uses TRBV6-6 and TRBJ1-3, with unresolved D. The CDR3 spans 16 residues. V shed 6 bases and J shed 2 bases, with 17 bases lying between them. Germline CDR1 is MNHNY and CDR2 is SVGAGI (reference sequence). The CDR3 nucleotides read TGTGCCAGCAGCCCTAAGATAAGTGCGGCTGGAAACACCATATATTTT. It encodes CASSPKISAAGNTIYF.